This T cell receptor (beta chain) was identified during a study of control samples from healthy donors and cancer patients. V was pared by 5 bases and J by 3 bases, with 21 bases between. The CDR3 is 17 amino acids. The germline V gene has CDR1 SGHKS and CDR2 YYEKEE (reference sequence). Libraries were prepared by immunoSEQ multiplex PCR; TCRdb keeps only in-frame clonotypes and omits some of them. The sample records fewer than 200,000 clones, 90% to 95% being singletons. This clone was counted a single time. Sequenced input: blood. This chain connects TRBV5-5 to TRBJ2-1; D uncertain. The sequence was collected from an older woman in good health. The CDR3 bases are TGTGCCAGCAGACACGGGCCCCCCAGGTTTTTCTACAATGAGCAGTTCTTC. It specifies CASRHGPPRFFYNEQFF.